The next 4 T cell receptor beta chains were all read from a single sample in a study of cytomegalovirus exposure and HLA in healthy donors (TCRdb year 2017). The protocol used for the library was the immunoSEQ multiplex PCR assay. What TCRdb holds here is the immuneACCESS table cut down to in-frame rearrangements. Part of the clones is not present; checked against another copy, under half of the missing clones reflect an unresolved V gene, and the others are unexplained. The sample table lists roughly 130,000 clones, roughly 90% of them with a count of one. The ten largest account for about 3.7% of the sample. Sequenced input: PBMCs. These receptors came from a man younger than 40 in good health and CMV-seronegative.

This chain joins TRBV27 and TRBJ1-5; 7 positions match TRBD1. The V gene end was trimmed by 6 bases and the J gene end by 0 bases; junction bases not matched to a gene: 5. CDR3 size: 15 residues. CDR1 is MNHEY, CDR2 SMNVEV, per germline (reference sequence). The CDR3 region has the DNA TGTGCCAGCAGCCCCGGGACAGCTAGCAATCAGCCCCAGCATTTT. This translates into CASSPGTASNQPQHF.

The CDR3: CSVLLEGLHGYTF. CDR3 in DNA: TGCAGCGTTCTTTTGGAGGGTTTGCATGGCTACACCTTC. The V and J genes are TRBV29-1 and TRBJ1-2; D ambiguous. V lost 5 bases to trimming and J lost 6 bases, with 16 bases between them. The length of the CDR3 is 13 residues. CDR1 and CDR2 from the germline V gene are SQVTM and ANQGSEA.

The J gene is TRBJ1-1, the V gene TRBV27; D possibly corresponds to TRBD1 (6 bases). The CDR3 runs to 13 residues. Germline V lookup: CDR1 MNHEY, CDR2 SMNVEV (reference sequence). The V end lost 5 bases, the J end lost 5 bases, and 12 bases lay between the germline ends. The CDR3 DNA sequence: TGTGCCAGCAGTACGCCGGGACATACTGAAGCTTTCTTT. Amino acid sequence: CASSTPGHTEAFF.

The chain joins TRBV11-2 to TRBJ2-3; D is uncertain. Germline CDR1 and CDR2: SGHAT and FQNNGV. Trimming shortened V by 6 bases and J by 0 bases, and 13 bases separated the two germline ends. This CDR3 has 15 amino acids. CDR3 protein: CASRPSGRSTDTQYF. CDR3 nucleotide sequence: TGTGCCAGCAGACCGTCGGGTCGAAGCACAGATACGCAGTATTTT.